This passage covers 25 T cell receptor beta chains from one sample sequenced in a study of blood T cells in healthy people across ages. A second roughly 6 to 12 cycle PCR used barcoded and J-beta primers. TCRdb reanalysed the 5' RACE reads using MiXCR and keeps one entry per CDR3 protein. Found here are some 780,000 distinct CDR3 sequences, 56% of them singletons; the top ten hold roughly 26%. The source material was blood. These receptors came from a man aged 35 to 55 in good health.

In regard to this clonotype: A much larger clone lies one base from this, so it may be a read error. V is TRBV20-1 and J is TRBJ1-2, with a weak D call TRBD1 (6 bases). Germline V gives CDR1 DFQATT, CDR2 SNEGSKA (reference sequence). This CDR3 comprises 11 residues. CDR3 residues: CSARTGYDYTF. As DNA, the CDR3 is TGCAGTGCTAGGACAGGCTATGACTACACCTTC.

The chain has TRBV6-6 and TRBJ1-6; D perhaps matches TRBD1 (6 bases). Per germline, CDR1 MNHNY and CDR2 SVGAGI (reference sequence). This CDR3 comprises 17 residues. Trimming left V 10 bases short and J 0 bases short, with 19 bases between. This CDR3 reads CATHLGQSDSYNSPLHF. In DNA, the CDR3 is TGTGCCACCCATCTCGGACAGTCAGACTCCTATAATTCACCCCTCCACTTT.

V gene TRBV10-2 combines with J gene TRBJ1-5, with 7 bases identical to TRBD1. The CDR3 spans 18 residues. Germline V CDR1 and CDR2: WSHSY, SAAADI. The J segment lost 3 bases and the V segment lost 2 bases, leaving 13 bases of the junction unmatched. CDR3 sequence: CASSEPKLTGLNNQPQHF. The CDR3 DNA sequence: TGCGCCAGCAGTGAGCCTAAACTGACAGGGTTGAACAATCAGCCCCAGCATTTT.

V and J are TRBV6-2 or TRBV6-3 and TRBJ1-1, with D uncertain. The CDR3 spans 13 residues. Trimming cost V 5 bases and J 0 bases, with 7 bases left between them. The germline gives CDR1 MNHEY, CDR2 SVGEGT. The DNA of the CDR3 is TGTGCCAGCAGTACCTCCTTGAACACTGAAGCTTTCTTT. Protein: CASSTSLNTEAFF.

The rearrangement links TRBV5-1 to TRBJ2-1; TRBD1 agrees at 8 bases. V was clipped by 0 bases and J by 3 bases; unmatched bases: 5. The CDR3 spans 16 residues. Germline V gene sequence: CDR1 SGHRS, CDR2 YFSETQ. The CDR3 here is CASSLGGDRFYNEQFF. CDR3 sequence (DNA): TGCGCCAGCAGCTTGGGGGGGGACAGGTTCTACAATGAGCAGTTCTTC.

In the case of this clonotype: A much more abundant neighbour one base away suggests this may be a read error. The chain couples TRBV7-2 to TRBJ2-5; no clear D gene. Germline V gene data show CDR1 as SGHTA and CDR2 as FQGNSA. This CDR3 region has 13 residues. The CDR3 region has the DNA TGTGCCAGCAGCGTAGCAAGAAGAGAGACCCAGTACTTC. This gives the protein CASSVARRETQYF.

The sample holds many counts of this clonotype. The CDR3 reads CASSQEGEQYF. CDR3 coding DNA: TGTGCCAGCAGCCAAGAAGGCGAGCAGTACTTC. The chain employs TRBV3-1 and TRBJ2-7; D call uncertain. This CDR3 spans 11 amino acids. V shed 0 bases and J shed 6 bases, with 3 bases lying between them. Per the germline V gene, CDR1 is LGHDT and CDR2 is YNNKEL (reference sequence).

The table lists this clonotype with many counts. J is TRBJ2-7 and V is TRBV20-1; TRBD2 aligns across 9 bases. J was trimmed by 2 bases and V by 0 bases; bases with no gene match: 2. Looked up from germline, CDR1 is DFQATT and CDR2 is SNEGSKA (reference sequence). The CDR3 contains 14 residues. The CDR3 here is CSAREGGGAYEQYF. The CDR3 DNA follows: TGCAGTGCTAGAGAAGGCGGGGGGGCCTACGAGCAGTACTTC.

The J gene is TRBJ2-3, the V gene TRBV27; D is uncertain. CDR3 length: 11 residues. Germline V gives CDR1 MNHEY, CDR2 SMNVEV (reference sequence). V shed 5 bases and J shed 6 bases, with 6 bases lying between them. CDR3 in DNA: TGTGCCAGCAGTGGGTGGGATACGCAGTATTTT. Translation gives CASSGWDTQYF.

The J gene is TRBJ2-1, the V gene TRBV7-8; TRBD1 is a possible D gene (6 bases). CDR1 SGHVS and CDR2 FQNEAQ come from the germline V gene. The ends were cut back, 0 bases at V and 8 bases at J, with 17 bases in the middle. The CDR3 totals 16 residues. The CDR3 DNA reads TGTGCCAGCAGCTTAGCCCCATCCACACAGGGTCATGAGCAGTTCTTC. It translates to CASSLAPSTQGHEQFF.

This clonotype came up a few times. The V gene is TRBV29-1, the J gene TRBJ2-1, with D maybe TRBD2 (5 bases). Germline values: CDR1 SQVTM, CDR2 ANQGSEA. Trimming removed 2 bases from V and 7 bases from J, with 24 bases in between. The CDR3 runs 17 residues. CDR3 DNA: TGCAGCGTTGAAAAGGCAGCCACGGACTCTCTTCTTAATGAGCAGTTCTTC. Its protein product is CSVEKAATDSLLNEQFF.

The V and J genes are TRBV5-1 and TRBJ2-5; 8 bases line up with TRBD1. Germline-derived CDR1 and CDR2 are SGHRS and YFSETQ. The CDR3 is 15 residues long. V shed 4 bases and J 0 bases; nucleotides not matched to a gene: 5. The CDR3 here is CASSPGDRHQETQYF. CDR3 sequence (DNA): TGCGCCAGCAGCCCTGGGGACAGGCACCAAGAGACCCAGTACTTC.

This clonotype appeared a single time. The chain is built from TRBV29-1 and TRBJ2-1; D unclear. V was shortened by 3 bases and J by 6 bases, with 6 bases between the two germline ends. Germline V gene sequence: CDR1 SQVTM, CDR2 ANQGSEA. The CDR3 has 11 amino acids. CDR3 nucleotides: TGCAGCGTTGACAAGGTCAATGAGCAGTTCTTC. Protein: CSVDKVNEQFF.

CDR3 in DNA: TGTGCCAGCAGCGCGACAGGGTTGAGCGACGAGCAGTACTTC. Amino acid sequence: CASSATGLSDEQYF. The chain links TRBV9 to TRBJ2-7; 7 bases map to TRBD1. J lost 5 bases, V lost 3 bases, and 8 bases had no gene match. Looked up from germline, CDR1 is SGDLS and CDR2 is YYNGEE. CDR3 length: 14 amino acids.

This CDR3 is CSARDIAGVGLFF. DNA of the CDR3: TGCAGTGCTAGAGATATAGCGGGGGTGGGGCTGTTTTTT. This chain links TRBV20-1 with TRBJ2-2; 9 bases match TRBD2. This CDR3 comprises 13 residues. Per the germline V gene, CDR1 is DFQATT and CDR2 is SNEGSKA (reference sequence). V lost 0 bases, J lost 13 bases, and 6 bases stayed unmatched.

This clonotype came up many times. The chain employs TRBV9 and TRBJ2-3, with TRBD2 matching over 7 bases. Losses at the gene ends were 5 bases for V and 3 bases for J; bases not matched to a gene: 9. The germline CDR1 and CDR2 sequences are SGDLS and YYNGEE. The CDR3 totals 15 residues. The CDR3 sequence: CASSERLALTDTQYF. CDR3 in DNA: TGTGCCAGCAGTGAAAGACTAGCCCTGACAGATACGCAGTATTTT.

The chain has TRBV6-2 or TRBV6-3 and TRBJ2-7, with TRBD1 matching over 8 bases. Germline V gives CDR1 MNHEY, CDR2 SVGEGT. V shed 6 bases, J shed 3 bases, and the junction held 4 bases outside the gene matches. The CDR3 spans 13 residues. This chain's CDR3 is CASRITGGYEQYF. The CDR3 coding sequence is TGTGCCAGCAGAATTACAGGGGGCTACGAGCAGTACTTC.

This clonotype was counted only a few times. The gene calls are TRBV9 and TRBJ2-2; either TRBD1 or TRBD2 may fit D (6 bases each). The length of the CDR3 is 21 residues. CDR1 is SGDLS and CDR2 is YYNGEE in the germline V gene. Trimming pared 0 bases from V and 5 bases from J, leaving 29 bases between. The CDR3 coding sequence is TGTGCCAGCAGCGTAGATCCGCCCTGGACCGGAGGGGGGCTTAGGACCGGGGAGCTGTTTTTT. Amino acids: CASSVDPPWTGGGLRTGELFF. The full variable domain, completed using reference TRBV9 and TRBJ2-2, is DSGVTQTPKHLITATGQRVTLRCSPRSGDLSVYWYQQSLDQGLQFLIQYYNGEERAKGNILERFSAQQFPDLHSELNLSSLELGDSALYFCASSVDPPWTGGGLRTGELFFGEGSRLTVL.

The V gene is TRBV20-1, the J gene TRBJ2-1, with D unresolved. V lost 3 bases to trimming and J lost 8 bases, with 8 bases between them. Germline-derived CDR1 and CDR2 are DFQATT and SNEGSKA (reference sequence). The CDR3 has 11 amino acids. CDR3 in amino acids: CSARLAYEQFF. Written as DNA, the CDR3 is TGCAGTGCTAGGCTGGCCTATGAGCAGTTCTTC.

The V call is TRBV12-3 or TRBV12-4, the J call TRBJ2-5; D is ambiguous. V was shortened by 6 bases and J by 7 bases, with 12 bases between the two germline ends. The CDR3 spans 12 residues. CDR3: CASRAPPGTQYF. The CDR3 region has the DNA TGTGCCAGCAGGGCACCCCCTGGGACCCAGTACTTC.

V usage is TRBV2 and J usage is TRBJ2-6; 8 nucleotides match TRBD1. Looked up from germline, CDR1 is SNHLY and CDR2 is FYNNEI. This CDR3 comprises 15 residues. Unmatched junction bases numbered 3, after V lost 4 bases and J lost 4 bases. The DNA of the CDR3 is TGTGCCAGCAGTGCGGACAGGGTAGGGGCCAACGTCCTGACTTTC. Amino acid sequence: CASSADRVGANVLTF.

This clonotype was counted only a few times. The chain is built from TRBV7-9 and TRBJ2-7; D remains unclear. The CDR3 extends over 14 amino acids. The V and J ends lost 5 bases and 0 bases respectively, with 11 bases between them. The germline V gene has CDR1 SEHNR and CDR2 FQNEAQ (reference sequence). In DNA, the CDR3 is TGTGCCAGCAGCCAACCCGCTTACTCCTACGAGCAGTACTTC. Its translation: CASSQPAYSYEQYF.

This clonotype appeared once. V usage is TRBV6-5 and J usage is TRBJ1-2, with D uncertain. V was cut by 2 bases and J by 3 bases, with 7 bases left in between. The CDR3 runs to 13 residues. CDR1 and CDR2 (germline): MNHEY, SVGAGI. DNA for the CDR3: TGTGCCAGCAGTTACGGGGTACACTATGGCTACACCTTC. It encodes CASSYGVHYGYTF.

The chain recombines TRBV6-6 with TRBJ2-3; TRBD2 matches at 7 bases. Germline V gene lookup returns CDR1 MNHNY and CDR2 SVGAGI (reference sequence). The length of the CDR3 is 16 residues. J lost 0 bases, V lost 4 bases, and 7 bases had no gene match. The chain's CDR3 is CASSSERDPSTDTQYF. CDR3 nucleotides: TGTGCCAGCAGTTCCGAGCGGGATCCCAGCACAGATACGCAGTATTTT.

In its sample, this clonotype was seen a few times. J is TRBJ2-5 and V is TRBV5-1, with D perhaps TRBD2 (5 bases). The germline CDR1 and CDR2 sequences are SGHRS and YFSETQ. V lost 4 bases, J lost 3 bases, and 13 bases lay in between. There are 14 residues in the CDR3. This CDR3 is CASSPGYREETQYF. DNA for the CDR3: TGCGCCAGCAGCCCGGGGTACAGAGAAGAGACCCAGTACTTC.